The clone carrying this T cell receptor beta chain has more than one count but fewer than ten. What it recognizes is unknown. The record originates from a study of cytomegalovirus exposure and HLA in healthy donors. Primers for the PCR totalled 60 Vbeta and 13 Jbeta. Assay used: immunoSEQ multiplex PCR; TCRdb lists only in-frame clones, some missing. The data show about 190,000 clones, roughly 78% seen once. This CDR3 has 16 residues. The V gene's germline CDR1 is SGHNT and CDR2 YYREEE (reference sequence). Trimming took 4 bases from V and 6 from J, leaving 19 bases between them. The study, taken as a whole, reports: Immune exposure data for these donors was limited to CMV serostatus. Several of the most significant clusters appeared linked to common viral pathogens, based on a later analysis. Later analysis identified a missense DCLRE1C variant that was linked to TCR beta V- and J-gene trimming.

This clonotype was obtained from a boy younger than 18 in good health and CMV-seronegative. The chain recombines TRBV5-4 with TRBJ2-2, with D possibly matching TRBD1 (6 bases). The sample was PBMCs. CDR3 amino acids: CASSQDVQGSSGELFF. The CDR3 DNA reads TGTGCCAGCAGCCAAGATGTGCAGGGGTCATCCGGGGAGCTGTTTTTT. Variable domain in full (rest from reference TRBV5-4 and TRBJ2-2): ETGVTQSPTHLIKTRGQQVTLRCSSQSGHNTVSWYQQALGQGPQFIFQYYREEENGRGNFPPRFSGLQFPNYSSELNVNALELDDSALYLCASSQDVQGSSGELFFGEGSRLTVL.